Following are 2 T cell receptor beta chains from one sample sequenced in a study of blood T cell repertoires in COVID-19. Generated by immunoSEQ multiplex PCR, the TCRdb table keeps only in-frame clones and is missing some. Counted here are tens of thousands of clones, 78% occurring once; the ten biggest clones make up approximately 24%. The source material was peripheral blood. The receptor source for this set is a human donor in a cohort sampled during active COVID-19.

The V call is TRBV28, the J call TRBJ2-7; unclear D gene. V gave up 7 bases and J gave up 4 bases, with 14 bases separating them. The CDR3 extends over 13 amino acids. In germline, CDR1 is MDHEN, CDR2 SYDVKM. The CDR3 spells CASTIEAGYEQYF. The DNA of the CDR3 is TGTGCCAGCACCATAGAGGCCGGATACGAGCAGTACTTC.

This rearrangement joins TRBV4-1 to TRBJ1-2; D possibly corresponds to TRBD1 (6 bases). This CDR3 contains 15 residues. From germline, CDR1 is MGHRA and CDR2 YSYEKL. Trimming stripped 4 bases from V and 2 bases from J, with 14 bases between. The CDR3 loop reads CASSRTPGTNYGYTF. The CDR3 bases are TGCGCCAGCAGCCGGACGCCGGGGACAAACTATGGCTACACCTTC.